This T cell receptor beta chain was captured by sequencing in a study of blood T cells in healthy people across ages. This clonotype showed up just a few times. A second PCR, run for roughly 7 to 11 cycles, used a sample-barcoded 5' primer plus a J-beta primer mix. MiXCR, run by TCRdb on the 5' RACE reads, gives a single entry per CDR3 protein. The table shows 1.5 million to 2 million distinct CDR3 sequences, with roughly 52% occurring only once. With 0 bases clipped from V and 2 bases from J, the junction kept 5 bases outside the gene matches. The CDR3 has 16 residues. Germline CDR1 and CDR2: SGHRS and YFSETQ.

The sequenced material came from blood. The receptor comes from a woman aged 35 to 49 in good health. The chain is built from TRBV5-1 and TRBJ2-3; 8 bases match TRBD1. Here the CDR3 reads CASSLGQGAYTDTQYF. The CDR3 nucleotides read TGCGCCAGCAGCTTGGGGCAGGGGGCTTACACAGATACGCAGTATTTT.